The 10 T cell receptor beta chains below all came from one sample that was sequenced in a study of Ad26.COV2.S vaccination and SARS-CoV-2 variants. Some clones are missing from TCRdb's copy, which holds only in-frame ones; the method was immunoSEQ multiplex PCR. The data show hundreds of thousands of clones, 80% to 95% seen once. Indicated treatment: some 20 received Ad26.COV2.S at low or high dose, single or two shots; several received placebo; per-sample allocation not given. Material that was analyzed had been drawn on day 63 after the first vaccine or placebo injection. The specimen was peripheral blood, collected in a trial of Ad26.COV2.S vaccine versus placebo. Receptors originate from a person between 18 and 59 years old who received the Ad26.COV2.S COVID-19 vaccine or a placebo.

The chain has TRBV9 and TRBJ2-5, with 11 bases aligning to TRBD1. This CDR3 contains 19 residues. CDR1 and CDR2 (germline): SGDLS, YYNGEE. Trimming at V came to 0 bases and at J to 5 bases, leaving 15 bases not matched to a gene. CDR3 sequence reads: CASSVGVVGWTGGDETQYF. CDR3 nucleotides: TGTGCCAGCAGCGTAGGAGTAGTCGGATGGACAGGGGGCGACGAGACCCAGTACTTC.

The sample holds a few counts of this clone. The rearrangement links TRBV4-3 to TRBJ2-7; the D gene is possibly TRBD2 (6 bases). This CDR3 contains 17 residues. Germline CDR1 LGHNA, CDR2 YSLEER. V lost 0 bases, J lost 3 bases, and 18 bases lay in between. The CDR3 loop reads CASSQDLGTLALYEQYF. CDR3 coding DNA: TGCGCCAGCAGCCAAGATTTAGGGACTCTCGCACTCTACGAGCAGTACTTC.

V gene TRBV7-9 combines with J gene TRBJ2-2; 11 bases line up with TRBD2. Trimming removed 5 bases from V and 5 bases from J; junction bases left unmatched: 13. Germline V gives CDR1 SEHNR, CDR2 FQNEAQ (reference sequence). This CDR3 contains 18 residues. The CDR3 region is CASSTPLTSGTYTGELFF. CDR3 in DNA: TGTGCCAGCAGCACTCCGTTGACTAGCGGGACATATACCGGGGAGCTGTTTTTT. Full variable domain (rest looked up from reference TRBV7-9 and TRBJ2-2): DTGVSQNPRHKITKRGQNVTFRCDPISEHNRLYWYRQTLGQGPEFLTYFQNEAQLEKSRLLSDRFSAERPKGSFSTLEIQRTEQGDSAMYLCASSTPLTSGTYTGELFFGEGSRLTVL.

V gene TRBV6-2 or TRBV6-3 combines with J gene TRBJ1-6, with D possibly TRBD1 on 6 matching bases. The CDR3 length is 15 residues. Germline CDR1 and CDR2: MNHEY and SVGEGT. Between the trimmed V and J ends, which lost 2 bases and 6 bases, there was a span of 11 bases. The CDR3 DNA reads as TGTGCCAGCAGTTACCGAGGACAGCGTAATTCACCCCTCCACTTT. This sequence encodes CASSYRGQRNSPLHF.

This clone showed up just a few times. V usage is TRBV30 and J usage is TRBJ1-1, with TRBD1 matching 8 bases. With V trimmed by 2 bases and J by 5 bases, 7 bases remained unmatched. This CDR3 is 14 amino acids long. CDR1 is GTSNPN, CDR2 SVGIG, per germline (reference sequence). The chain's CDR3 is CAWSLQGESTEAFF. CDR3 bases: TGTGCCTGGAGTCTACAGGGGGAAAGTACTGAAGCTTTCTTT.

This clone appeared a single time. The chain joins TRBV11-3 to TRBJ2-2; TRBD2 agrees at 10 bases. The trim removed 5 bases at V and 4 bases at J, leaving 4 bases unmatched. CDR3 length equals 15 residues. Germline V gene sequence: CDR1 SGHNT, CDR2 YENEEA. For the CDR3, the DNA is TGTGCCAGCAGCCCGGGACTAGCGATCACCGGGGAGCTGTTTTTT. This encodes CASSPGLAITGELFF.

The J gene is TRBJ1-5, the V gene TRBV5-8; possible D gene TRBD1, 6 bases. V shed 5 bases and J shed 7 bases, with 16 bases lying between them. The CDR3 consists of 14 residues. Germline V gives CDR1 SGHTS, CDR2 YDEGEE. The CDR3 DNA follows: TGTGCCAGCAGGGACGGGACAATAGAGCAGCCCCAGCATTTT. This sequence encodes CASRDGTIEQPQHF.

Written as DNA, the CDR3 is TGTGCCAGCAGTATACAGGGAAACTCTGGGGCCAACGTCCTGACTTTC. Translated, it gives CASSIQGNSGANVLTF. The chain recombines TRBV6-6 with TRBJ2-6; D is perhaps TRBD1 (6 bases). Germline V lookup: CDR1 MNHNY, CDR2 SVGAGI (reference sequence). Trimming stripped 5 bases from V and 0 bases from J, with 11 bases between. The CDR3 is 16 residues long.

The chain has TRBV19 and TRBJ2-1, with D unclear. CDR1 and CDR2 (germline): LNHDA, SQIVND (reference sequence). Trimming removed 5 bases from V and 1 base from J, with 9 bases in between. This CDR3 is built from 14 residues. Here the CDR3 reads CASSAPGSYNEQFF. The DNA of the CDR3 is TGTGCCAGTAGTGCCCCTGGATCCTACAATGAGCAGTTCTTC.

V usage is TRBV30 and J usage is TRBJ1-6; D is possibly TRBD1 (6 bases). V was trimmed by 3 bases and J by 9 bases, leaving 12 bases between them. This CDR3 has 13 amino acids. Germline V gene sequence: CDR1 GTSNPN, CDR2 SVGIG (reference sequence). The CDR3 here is CAWRPGVASPLHF. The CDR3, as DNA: TGTGCCTGGAGGCCAGGGGTTGCTTCACCCCTCCACTTT.